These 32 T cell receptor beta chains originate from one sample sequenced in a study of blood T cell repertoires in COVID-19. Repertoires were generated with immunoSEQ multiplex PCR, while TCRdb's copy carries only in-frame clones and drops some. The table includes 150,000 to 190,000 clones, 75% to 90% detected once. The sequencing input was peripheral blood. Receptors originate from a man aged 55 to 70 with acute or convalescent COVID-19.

CDR3 sequence (DNA): TGTGCCTGGAGTGTAAACCTCGACAGGATCGGCGGGCGTAACTATGGCTACACCTTC. Translation gives CAWSVNLDRIGGRNYGYTF. The chain has TRBV30 and TRBJ1-2, with D maybe TRBD1 (6 bases). The germline V and J ends were trimmed by 0 bases and 1 base, with 24 bases remaining between them. This CDR3 region has 19 residues. Germline V lookup: CDR1 GTSNPN, CDR2 SVGIG (reference sequence).

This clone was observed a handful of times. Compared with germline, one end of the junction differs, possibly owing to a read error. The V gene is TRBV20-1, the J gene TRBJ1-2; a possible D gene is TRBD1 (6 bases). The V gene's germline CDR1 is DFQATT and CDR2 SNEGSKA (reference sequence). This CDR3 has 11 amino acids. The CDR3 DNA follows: TGCAGTGCTAGGACCACCACGGGGACACCCTTC. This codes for CSARTTTGTPF.

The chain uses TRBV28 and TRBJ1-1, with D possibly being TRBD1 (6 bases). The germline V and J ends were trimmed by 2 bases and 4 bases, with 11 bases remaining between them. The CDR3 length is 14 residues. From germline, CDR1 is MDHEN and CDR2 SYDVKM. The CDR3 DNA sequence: TGTGCCAGCAGTTTACGGGGGGGCTTCACTGAAGCTTTCTTT. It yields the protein CASSLRGGFTEAFF. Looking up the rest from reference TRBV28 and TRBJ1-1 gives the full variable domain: DVKVTQSSRYLVKRTGEKVFLECVQDMDHENMFWYRQDPGLGLRLIYFSYDVKMKEKGDIPEGYSVSREKKERFSLILESASTNQTSMYLCASSLRGGFTEAFFGQGTRLTVV.

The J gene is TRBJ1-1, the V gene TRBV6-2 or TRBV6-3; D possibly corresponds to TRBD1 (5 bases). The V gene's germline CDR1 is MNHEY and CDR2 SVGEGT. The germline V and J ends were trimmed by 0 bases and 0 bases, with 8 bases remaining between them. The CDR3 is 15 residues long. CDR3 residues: CASSYSSRVNTEAFF. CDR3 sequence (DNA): TGTGCCAGCAGTTACTCATCCAGGGTGAACACTGAAGCTTTCTTT.

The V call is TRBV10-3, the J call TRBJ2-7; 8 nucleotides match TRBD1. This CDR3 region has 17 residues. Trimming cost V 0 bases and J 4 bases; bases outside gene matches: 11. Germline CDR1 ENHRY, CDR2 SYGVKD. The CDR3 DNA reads TGTGCCATCAGTGAGTCGTGGGGGCCAGGGGGCGGGTACGAGCAGTACTTC. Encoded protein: CAISESWGPGGGYEQYF.

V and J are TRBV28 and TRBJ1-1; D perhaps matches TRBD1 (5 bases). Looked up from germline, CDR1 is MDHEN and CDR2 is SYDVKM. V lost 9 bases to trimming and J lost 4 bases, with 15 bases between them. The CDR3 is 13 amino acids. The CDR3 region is CASLPGRATEAFF. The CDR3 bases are TGTGCCAGTCTACCCGGCAGGGCCACTGAAGCTTTCTTT.

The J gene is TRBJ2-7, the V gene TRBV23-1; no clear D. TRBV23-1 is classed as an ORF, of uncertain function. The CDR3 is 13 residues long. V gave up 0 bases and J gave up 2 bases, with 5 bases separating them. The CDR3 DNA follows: TGCGCCAGCAGTCAATCGCGGCCCTACGAGCAGTACTTC. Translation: CASSQSRPYEQYF.

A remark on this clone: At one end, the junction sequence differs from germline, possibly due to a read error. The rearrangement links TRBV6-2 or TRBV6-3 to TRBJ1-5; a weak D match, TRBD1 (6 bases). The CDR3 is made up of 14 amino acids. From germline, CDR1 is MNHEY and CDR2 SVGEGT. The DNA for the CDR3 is TGTGCCAGCCGTTATCGACAGGTTTTTCAGCCCCAGCATTTT. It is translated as CASRYRQVFQPQHF.

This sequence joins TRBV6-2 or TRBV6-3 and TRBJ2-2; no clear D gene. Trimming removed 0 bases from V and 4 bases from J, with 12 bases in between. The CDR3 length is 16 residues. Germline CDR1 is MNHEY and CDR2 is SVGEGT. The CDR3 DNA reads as TGTGCCAGCAGTTACTCGGTCGGGTACGGCACCGGGGAGCTGTTTTTT. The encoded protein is CASSYSVGYGTGELFF.

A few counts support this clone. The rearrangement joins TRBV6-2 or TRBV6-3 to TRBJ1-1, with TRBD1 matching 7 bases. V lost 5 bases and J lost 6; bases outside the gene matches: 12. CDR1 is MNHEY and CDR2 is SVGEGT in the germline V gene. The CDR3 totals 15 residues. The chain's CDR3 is CASSLTRTGRAEAFF. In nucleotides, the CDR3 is TGTGCCAGCAGTCTCACCCGGACAGGTAGGGCTGAAGCTTTCTTT.

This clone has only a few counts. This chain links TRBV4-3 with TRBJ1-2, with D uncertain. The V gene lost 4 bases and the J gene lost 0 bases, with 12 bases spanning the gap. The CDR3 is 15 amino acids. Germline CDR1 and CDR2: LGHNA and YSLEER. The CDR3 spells CASSPVIGSNYGYTF. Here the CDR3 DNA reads TGCGCCAGCAGCCCAGTCATCGGGTCTAACTATGGCTACACCTTC.

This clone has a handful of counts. This chain's CDR3 is CASSFAGATQETQYF. Here the CDR3 DNA reads TGTGCCAGCAGTTTTGCGGGGGCAACACAAGAGACCCAGTACTTC. V and J are TRBV27 and TRBJ2-5; a possible D gene is TRBD2 (7 bases). The CDR3 is 15 residues long. The germline gives CDR1 MNHEY, CDR2 SMNVEV (reference sequence). V was trimmed by 3 bases and J by 2 bases, leaving 13 bases between them.

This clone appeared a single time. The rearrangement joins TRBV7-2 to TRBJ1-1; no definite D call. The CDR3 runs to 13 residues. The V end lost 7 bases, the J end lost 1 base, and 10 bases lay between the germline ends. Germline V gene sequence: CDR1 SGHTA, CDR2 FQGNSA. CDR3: CASTLTANTEAFF. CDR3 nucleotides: TGTGCCAGCACCCTTACAGCGAACACTGAAGCTTTCTTT.

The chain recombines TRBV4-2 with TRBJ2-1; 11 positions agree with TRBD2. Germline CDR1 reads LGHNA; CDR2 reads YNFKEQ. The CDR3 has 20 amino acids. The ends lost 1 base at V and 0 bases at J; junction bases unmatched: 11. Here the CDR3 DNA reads TGTGCCAGCAGCCAAGGGACTAGCGGGCATTCAAAAAGCTCCTACAATGAGCAGTTCTTC. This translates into CASSQGTSGHSKSSYNEQFF.

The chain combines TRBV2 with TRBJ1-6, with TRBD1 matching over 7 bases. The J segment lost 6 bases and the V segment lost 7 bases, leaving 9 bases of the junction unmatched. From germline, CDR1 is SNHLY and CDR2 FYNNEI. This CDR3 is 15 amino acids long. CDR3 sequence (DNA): TGTGCCAGCACTAAGACAGGGAACTTTAATTCACCCCTCCACTTT. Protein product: CASTKTGNFNSPLHF.

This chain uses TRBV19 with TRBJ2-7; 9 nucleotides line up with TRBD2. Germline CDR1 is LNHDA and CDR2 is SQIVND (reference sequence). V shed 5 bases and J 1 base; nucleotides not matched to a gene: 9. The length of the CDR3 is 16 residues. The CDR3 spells CASSSPGSGRSYEQYF. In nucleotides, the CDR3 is TGTGCCAGTAGTTCTCCGGGTAGCGGGAGATCCTACGAGCAGTACTTC.

The CDR3 DNA sequence: TGTGCCAGTAGCCACCGTAACAGGAAAACTGGAAACACCATATATTTT. It is translated as CASSHRNRKTGNTIYF. This chain uses TRBV19 with TRBJ1-3; the D gene is possibly TRBD1 (5 bases). Per germline, CDR1 LNHDA and CDR2 SQIVND (reference sequence). V gave up 6 bases and J gave up 2 bases, with 17 bases separating them. CDR3 length equals 16 residues.

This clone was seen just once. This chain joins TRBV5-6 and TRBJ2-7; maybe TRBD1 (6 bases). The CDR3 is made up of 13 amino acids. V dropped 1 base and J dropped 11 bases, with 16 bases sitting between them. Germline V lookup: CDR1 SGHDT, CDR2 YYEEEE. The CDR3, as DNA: TGTGCCAGCAGCTTGCCCACAGGGTTTGAGGAGTACTTC. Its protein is CASSLPTGFEEYF. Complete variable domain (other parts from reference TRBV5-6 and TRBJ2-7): DAGVTQSPTHLIKTRGQQVTLRCSPKSGHDTVSWYQQALGQGPQFIFQYYEEEERQRGNFPDRFSGHQFPNYSSELNVNALLLGDSALYLCASSLPTGFEEYFGPGTRLTVT.

The CDR3 DNA reads as TGCGCCAGCGGCACTAGCGGGGGAAGAGAGACCCAGTACTTC. It codes for CASGTSGGRETQYF. The genes are TRBV5-1 and TRBJ2-5; 11 bases are a match to TRBD2. The junction had 6 bases not matched to a gene; V was cut back by 7 bases and J by 4 bases. The CDR3 is 14 amino acids. Germline-derived CDR1 and CDR2 are SGHRS and YFSETQ.

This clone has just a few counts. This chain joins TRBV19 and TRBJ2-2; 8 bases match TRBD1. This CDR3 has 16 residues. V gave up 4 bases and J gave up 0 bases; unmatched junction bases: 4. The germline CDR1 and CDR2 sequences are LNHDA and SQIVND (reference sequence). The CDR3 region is CASSRGQAANTGELFF. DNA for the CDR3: TGTGCCAGTAGTAGGGGACAGGCTGCGAACACCGGGGAGCTGTTTTTT.

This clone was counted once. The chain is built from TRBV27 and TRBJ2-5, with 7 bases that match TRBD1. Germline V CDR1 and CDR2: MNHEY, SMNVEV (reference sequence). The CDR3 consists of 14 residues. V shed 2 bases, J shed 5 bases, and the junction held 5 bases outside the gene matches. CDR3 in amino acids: CASSLTGVGETQYF. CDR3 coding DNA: TGTGCCAGCAGTTTAACAGGGGTCGGGGAGACCCAGTACTTC.

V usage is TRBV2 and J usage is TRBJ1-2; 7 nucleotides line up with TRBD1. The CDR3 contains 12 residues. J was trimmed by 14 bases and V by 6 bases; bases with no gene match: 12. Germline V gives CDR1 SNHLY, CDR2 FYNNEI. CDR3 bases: TGTGCCAGCAGCCCCTCGGACAGGTTGAGGACCTTC. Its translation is CASSPSDRLRTF.

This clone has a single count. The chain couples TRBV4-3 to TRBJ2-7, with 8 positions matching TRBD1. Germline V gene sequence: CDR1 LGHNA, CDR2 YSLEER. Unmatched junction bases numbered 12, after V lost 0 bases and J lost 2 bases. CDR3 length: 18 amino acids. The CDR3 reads CASSQEIVRGQVPYEQYF. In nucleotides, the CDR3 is TGCGCCAGCAGCCAAGAGATCGTGAGGGGACAGGTTCCCTACGAGCAGTACTTC.

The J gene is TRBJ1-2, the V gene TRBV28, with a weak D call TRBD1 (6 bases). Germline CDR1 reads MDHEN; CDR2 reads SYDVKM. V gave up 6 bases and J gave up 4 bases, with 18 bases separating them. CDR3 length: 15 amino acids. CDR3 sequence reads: CASSTRGRGGYGYTF. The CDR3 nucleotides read TGTGCCAGCAGCACGCGGGGGCGCGGGGGCTATGGCTACACCTTC.

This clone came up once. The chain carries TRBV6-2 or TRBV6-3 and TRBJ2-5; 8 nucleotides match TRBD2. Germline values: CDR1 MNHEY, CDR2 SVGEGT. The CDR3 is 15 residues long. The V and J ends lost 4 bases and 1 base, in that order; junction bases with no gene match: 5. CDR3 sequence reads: CASSFLAGAQETQYF. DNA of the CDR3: TGTGCCAGCAGTTTCCTAGCGGGCGCCCAAGAGACCCAGTACTTC.

The CDR3 coding sequence is TGTGCCAGCAGCCTACTAGTAGGGGGGGGGTTCACAGATACGCAGTATTTT. It codes for CASSLLVGGGFTDTQYF. The V and J genes are TRBV27 and TRBJ2-3; D possibly corresponds to TRBD2 (7 bases). The length of the CDR3 is 17 residues. V was shortened by 6 bases and J by 2 bases, with 21 bases between the two germline ends. CDR1 and CDR2 (germline): MNHEY, SMNVEV (reference sequence).

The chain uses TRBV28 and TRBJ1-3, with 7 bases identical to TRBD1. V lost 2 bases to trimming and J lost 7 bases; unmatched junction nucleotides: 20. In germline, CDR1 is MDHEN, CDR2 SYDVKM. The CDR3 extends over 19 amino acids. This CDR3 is CASSLRDWGQSNTRNTIYF. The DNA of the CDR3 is TGTGCCAGCAGTTTACGGGACTGGGGACAGTCAAATACCCGGAACACCATATATTTT.

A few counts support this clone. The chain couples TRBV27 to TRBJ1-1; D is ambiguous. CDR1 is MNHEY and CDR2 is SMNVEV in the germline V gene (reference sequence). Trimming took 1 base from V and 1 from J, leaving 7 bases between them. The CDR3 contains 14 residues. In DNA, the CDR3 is TGTGCCAGCAGTTTATGGGCGGGGAACACTGAAGCTTTCTTT. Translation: CASSLWAGNTEAFF.

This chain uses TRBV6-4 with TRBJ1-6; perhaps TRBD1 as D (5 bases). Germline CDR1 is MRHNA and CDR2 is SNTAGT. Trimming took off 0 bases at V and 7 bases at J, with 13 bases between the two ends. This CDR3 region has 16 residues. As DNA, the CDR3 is TGTGCCAGCAGTGACTCGAGTCTGGGGGGAAATTCACCCCTCCACTTT. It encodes CASSDSSLGGNSPLHF.

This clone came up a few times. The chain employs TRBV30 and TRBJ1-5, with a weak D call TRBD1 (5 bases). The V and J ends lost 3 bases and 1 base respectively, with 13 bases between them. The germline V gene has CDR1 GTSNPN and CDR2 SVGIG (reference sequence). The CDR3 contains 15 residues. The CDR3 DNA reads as TGTGCCTGGAGCACCCCAGGGAAGAGCAATCAGCCCCAGCATTTT. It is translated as CAWSTPGKSNQPQHF.

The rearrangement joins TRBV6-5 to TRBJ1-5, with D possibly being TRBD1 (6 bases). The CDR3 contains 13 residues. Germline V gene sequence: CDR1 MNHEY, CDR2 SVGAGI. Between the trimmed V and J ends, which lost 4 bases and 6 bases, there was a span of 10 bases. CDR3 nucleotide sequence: TGTGCCAGCAGTTGGGACATCGGTCAGCCCCAGCATTTT. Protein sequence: CASSWDIGQPQHF.

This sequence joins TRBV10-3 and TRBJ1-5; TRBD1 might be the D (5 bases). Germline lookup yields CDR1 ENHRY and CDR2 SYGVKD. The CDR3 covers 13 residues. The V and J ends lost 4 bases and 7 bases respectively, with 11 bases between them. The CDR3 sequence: CAISGVGEQPQHF. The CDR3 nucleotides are TGTGCCATCAGTGGAGTAGGGGAACAGCCCCAGCATTTT.